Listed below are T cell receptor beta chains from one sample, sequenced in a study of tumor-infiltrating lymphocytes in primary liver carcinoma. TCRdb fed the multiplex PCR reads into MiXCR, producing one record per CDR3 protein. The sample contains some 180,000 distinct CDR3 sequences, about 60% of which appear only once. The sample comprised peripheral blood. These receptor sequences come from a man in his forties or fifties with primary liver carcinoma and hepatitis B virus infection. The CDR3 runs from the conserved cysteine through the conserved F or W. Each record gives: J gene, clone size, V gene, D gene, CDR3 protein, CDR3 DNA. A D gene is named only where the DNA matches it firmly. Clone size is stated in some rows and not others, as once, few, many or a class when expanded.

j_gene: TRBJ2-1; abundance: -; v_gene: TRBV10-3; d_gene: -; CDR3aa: CAISSNEIGVLEQFF; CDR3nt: TGTGCCATCAGCTCGAATGAAATAGGGGTGTTGGAGCAGTTCTTC
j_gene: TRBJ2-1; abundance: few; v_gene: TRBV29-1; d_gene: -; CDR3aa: CSAAGDNEQFF; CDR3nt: TGCAGCGCTGCCGGTGACAATGAGCAGTTCTTC
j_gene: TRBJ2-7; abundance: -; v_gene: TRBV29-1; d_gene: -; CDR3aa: CSASIGGLFGNEQYF; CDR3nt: TGCAGTGCTAGTATCGGAGGGCTCTTTGGAAACGAGCAGTACTTC
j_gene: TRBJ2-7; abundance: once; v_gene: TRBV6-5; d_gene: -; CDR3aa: CASSSYSGQYF; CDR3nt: TGTGCCAGCAGCTCTTATAGCGGGCAGTACTTC
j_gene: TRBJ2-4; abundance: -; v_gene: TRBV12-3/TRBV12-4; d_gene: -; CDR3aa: CANSFGGKNTQYF; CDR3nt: TGTGCCAACAGTTTTGGAGGAAAAAACACTCAGTACTTC
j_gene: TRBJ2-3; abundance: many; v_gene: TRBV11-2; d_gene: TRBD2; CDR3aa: CASSSHWISGSADTQYF; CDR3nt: TGTGCCAGCAGCTCCCACTGGATTAGCGGGAGCGCAGATACGCAGTATTTT
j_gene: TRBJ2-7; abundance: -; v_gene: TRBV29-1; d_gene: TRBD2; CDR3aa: CSVSGLAGAYEQYF; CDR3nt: TGCAGCGTCTCCGGACTAGCGGGGGCCTACGAGCAGTACTTC
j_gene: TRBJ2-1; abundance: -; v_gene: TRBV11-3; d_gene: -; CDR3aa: CASSLFRGRGGYNEQFF; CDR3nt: TGTGCCAGCAGCTTATTTAGGGGTCGAGGAGGGTACAATGAGCAGTTCTTC
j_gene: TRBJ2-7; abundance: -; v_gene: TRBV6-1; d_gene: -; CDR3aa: CASAERQAEQYF; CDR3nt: TGTGCCAGTGCTGAGAGACAGGCCGAGCAGTACTTC
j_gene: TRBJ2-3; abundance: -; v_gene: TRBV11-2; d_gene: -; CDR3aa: CVSSLALDTQYF; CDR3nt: TGTGTCAGCAGCCTAGCTCTAGATACGCAGTATTTT
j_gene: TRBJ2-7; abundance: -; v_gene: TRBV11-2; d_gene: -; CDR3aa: CASTHRGIYKQYF; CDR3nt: TGTGCCAGCACCCATAGGGGAATCTACAAGCAGTACTTC
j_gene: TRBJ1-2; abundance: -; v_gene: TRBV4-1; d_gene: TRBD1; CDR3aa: CASSHDGTVSNYGYTF; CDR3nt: TGCGCCAGCAGCCATGATGGGACAGTCTCTAACTATGGCTACACCTTC
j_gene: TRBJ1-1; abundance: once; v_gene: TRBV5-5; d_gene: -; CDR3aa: CASSPLRLGTEAFF; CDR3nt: TGTGCCAGCAGCCCCCTGAGATTGGGTACTGAAGCTTTCTTT
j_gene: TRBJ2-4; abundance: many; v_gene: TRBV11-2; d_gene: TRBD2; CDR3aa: CASSPGGTARDIQYF; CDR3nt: TGTGCCAGCAGCCCCGGGGGGACGGCGAGGGACATTCAGTACTTC
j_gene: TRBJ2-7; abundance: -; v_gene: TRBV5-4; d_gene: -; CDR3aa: CASSLHGSSYEQYF; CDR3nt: TGTGCCAGCAGCTTGCACGGGAGTTCCTACGAGCAGTACTTC
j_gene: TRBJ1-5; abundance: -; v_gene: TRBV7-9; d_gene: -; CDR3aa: CASSDGGWDQPQHF; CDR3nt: TGTGCCAGCAGCGACGGGGGGTGGGATCAGCCCCAGCATTTT
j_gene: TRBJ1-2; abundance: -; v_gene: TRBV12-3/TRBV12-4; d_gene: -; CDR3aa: CASITWGASGYTF; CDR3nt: TGTGCCAGCATCACCTGGGGGGCTTCGGGCTACACCTTC
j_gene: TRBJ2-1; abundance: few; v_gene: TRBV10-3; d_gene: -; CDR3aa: CAMKGGGVDEQFF; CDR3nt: TGTGCCATGAAGGGTGGGGGCGTGGATGAGCAGTTCTTC
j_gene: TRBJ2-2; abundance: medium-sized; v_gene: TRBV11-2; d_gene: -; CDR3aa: CASSLEASNTGELFF; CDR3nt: TGTGCCAGCAGCCTTGAGGCCTCGAACACCGGGGAGCTGTTTTTT
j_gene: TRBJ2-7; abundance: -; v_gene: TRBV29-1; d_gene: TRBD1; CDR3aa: CSVTGTVNYEQYF; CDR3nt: TGCAGCGTAACCGGGACAGTTAACTACGAGCAGTACTTC
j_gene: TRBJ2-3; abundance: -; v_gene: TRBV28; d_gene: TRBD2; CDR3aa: CASTTWSSGGGTDTQYF; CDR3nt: TGTGCCAGCACGACTTGGTCTAGCGGGGGGGGCACAGATACGCAGTATTTT
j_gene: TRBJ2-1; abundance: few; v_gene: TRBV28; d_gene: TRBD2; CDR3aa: CASSLWSSGGYNEQFF; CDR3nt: TGTGCCAGCAGTTTATGGTCTAGCGGAGGGTACAATGAGCAGTTCTTC
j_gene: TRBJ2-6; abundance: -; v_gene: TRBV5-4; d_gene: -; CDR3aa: CASSSNVGASGANVLTF; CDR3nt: TGTGCCAGCAGCTCCAACGTGGGGGCCTCTGGGGCCAACGTCCTGACTTTC
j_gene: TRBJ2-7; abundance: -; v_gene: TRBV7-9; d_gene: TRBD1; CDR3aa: CASSSEQGASEQYF; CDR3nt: TGTGCCAGCAGCTCCGAACAGGGGGCCAGCGAGCAGTACTTC
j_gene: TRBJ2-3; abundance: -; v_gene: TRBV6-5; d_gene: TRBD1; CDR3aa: CASSYHLPGQGLDTQYF; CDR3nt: TGTGCCAGCAGTTACCACCTTCCGGGACAGGGTTTGGATACGCAGTATTTT
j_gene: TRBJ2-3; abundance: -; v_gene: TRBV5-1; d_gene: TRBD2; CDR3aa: CASSSSGRASTDTQYF; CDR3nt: TGCGCCAGCAGCTCAAGCGGGAGGGCGAGCACAGATACGCAGTATTTT
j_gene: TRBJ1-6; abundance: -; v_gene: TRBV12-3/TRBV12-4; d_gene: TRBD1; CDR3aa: CASSSTGDQSPLHF; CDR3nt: TGTGCCAGCAGTTCGACAGGGGACCAATCACCCCTCCACTTT
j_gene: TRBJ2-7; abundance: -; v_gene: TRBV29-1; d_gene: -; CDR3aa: CSFMQGTYEQYF; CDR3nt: TGCAGCTTTATGCAGGGAACCTACGAGCAGTACTTC
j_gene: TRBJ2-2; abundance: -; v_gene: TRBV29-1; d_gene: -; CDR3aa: CSAALDTSTGELFF; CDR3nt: TGCAGCGCCGCTTTGGACACATCCACCGGGGAGCTGTTTTTT
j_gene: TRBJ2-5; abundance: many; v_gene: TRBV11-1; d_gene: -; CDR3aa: CASSLSRSQETQYF; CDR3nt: TGTGCCAGCAGCTTAAGTCGGTCCCAAGAGACCCAGTACTTC
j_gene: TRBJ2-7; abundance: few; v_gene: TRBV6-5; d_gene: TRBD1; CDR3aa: CASSPFLGGGYEQYF; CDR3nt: TGTGCCAGCAGTCCTTTTCTAGGGGGCGGATACGAGCAGTACTTC
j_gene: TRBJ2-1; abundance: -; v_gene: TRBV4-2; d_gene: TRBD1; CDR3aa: CASSQEGSGQGYNEQFF; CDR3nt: TGTGCCAGCAGCCAAGAGGGCTCGGGACAGGGGTACAATGAGCAGTTCTTC
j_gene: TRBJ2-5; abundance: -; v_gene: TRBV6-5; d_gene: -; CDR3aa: CASTRGETQYF; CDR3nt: TGTGCCAGCACCAGGGGAGAGACCCAGTACTTC
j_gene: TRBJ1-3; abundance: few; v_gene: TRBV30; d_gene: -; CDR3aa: CAWSVRGGTGNTIYF; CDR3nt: TGTGCCTGGAGTGTAAGAGGGGGGACGGGAAACACCATATATTTT
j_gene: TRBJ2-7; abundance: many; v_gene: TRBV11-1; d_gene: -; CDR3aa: CASTPDMGTSYEQYF; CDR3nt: TGTGCCAGCACCCCAGATATGGGCACATCCTACGAGCAGTACTTC
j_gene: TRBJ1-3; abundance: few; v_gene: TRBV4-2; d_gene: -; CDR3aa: CASSQGRRTGNTIYF; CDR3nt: TGTGCCAGCAGCCAAGGGCGGAGGACTGGAAACACCATATATTTT
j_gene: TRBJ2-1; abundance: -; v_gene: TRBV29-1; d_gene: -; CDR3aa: CSVAPVREQFF; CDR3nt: TGCAGCGTTGCCCCAGTTCGTGAGCAGTTCTTC
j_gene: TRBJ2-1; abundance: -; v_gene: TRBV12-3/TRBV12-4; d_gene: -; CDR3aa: CASSLEGEQFF; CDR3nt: TGTGCCAGCAGTCTTGAGGGGGAGCAGTTCTTC
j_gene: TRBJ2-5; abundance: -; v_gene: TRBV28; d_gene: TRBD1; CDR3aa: CASSPGTGFSQETQHF; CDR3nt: TGTGCCAGCAGTCCCGGGACAGGGTTCAGCCAAGAGACCCAGCACTTC
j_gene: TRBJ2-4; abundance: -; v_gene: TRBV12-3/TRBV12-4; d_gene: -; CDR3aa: CASSLSENTQYF; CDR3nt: TGTGCCAGCAGTTTATCGGAAAACACTCAGTACTTC
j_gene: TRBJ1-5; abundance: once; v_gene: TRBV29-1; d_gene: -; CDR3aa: CSVATWGGNNRPKHF; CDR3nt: TGCAGCGTCGCGACCTGGGGTGGTAACAATCGGCCCAAGCATTTT
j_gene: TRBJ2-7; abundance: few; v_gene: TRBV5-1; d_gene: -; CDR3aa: CASSSGTNSYF; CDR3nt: TGCGCCAGCAGCTCCGGGACAAACTCGTACTTC
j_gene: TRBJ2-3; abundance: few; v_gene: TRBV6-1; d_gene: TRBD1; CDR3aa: CASRRQGSDTQYF; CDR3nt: TGTGCCAGCAGAAGACAGGGGTCAGATACGCAGTATTTT
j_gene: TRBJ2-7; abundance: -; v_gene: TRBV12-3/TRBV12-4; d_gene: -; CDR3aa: CASSLRPTYEQYF; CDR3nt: TGTGCCAGCAGTTTGAGACCGACCTACGAGCAGTACTTC
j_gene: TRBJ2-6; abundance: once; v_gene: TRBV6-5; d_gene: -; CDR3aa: CAISPNGANVLTF; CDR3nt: TGTGCCATCAGCCCGAATGGGGCCAACGTCCTGACTTTC
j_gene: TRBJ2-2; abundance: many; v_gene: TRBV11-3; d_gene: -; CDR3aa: CASSLDFQGIAGELFF; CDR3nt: TGTGCCAGCAGCTTAGATTTCCAGGGTATTGCCGGGGAGCTGTTTTTT
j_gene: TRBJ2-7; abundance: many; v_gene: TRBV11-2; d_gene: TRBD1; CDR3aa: CASSPDRGSYEQYF; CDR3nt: TGTGCCAGCAGCCCCGACAGGGGAAGTTACGAGCAGTACTTC
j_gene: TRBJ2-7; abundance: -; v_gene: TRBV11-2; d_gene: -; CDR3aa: CASSLDPRYKQYF; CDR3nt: TGTGCCAGCAGCTTAGATCCCAGGTACAAGCAGTACTTC
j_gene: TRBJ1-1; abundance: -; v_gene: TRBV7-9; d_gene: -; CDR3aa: CASSLGSDTEAFF; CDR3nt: TGTGCCAGCAGCTTAGGTTCGGACACTGAAGCTTTCTTT
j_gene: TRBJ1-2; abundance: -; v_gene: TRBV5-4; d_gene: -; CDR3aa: CASSSDKQGTYYTF; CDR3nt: TGTGCCAGCAGCTCAGACAAGCAGGGGACTTACTACACCTTC
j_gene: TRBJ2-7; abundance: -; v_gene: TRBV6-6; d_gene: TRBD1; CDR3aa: CASSHRTGGSSYGQYF; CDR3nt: TGTGCCAGCAGTCACCGGACAGGGGGAAGCTCCTACGGGCAGTACTTC
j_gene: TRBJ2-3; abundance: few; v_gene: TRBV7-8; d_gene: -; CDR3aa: CASSLRGIDTDTQYF; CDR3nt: TGTGCCAGCAGCTTAAGAGGCATTGACACAGATACGCAGTATTTT